This TCR beta chain is drawn from a study of blood T cell repertoires in COVID-19. The wider study: COVID-19 samples from acute and convalescent phases originated in the United States, Italy and Spain.

The CDR3 has 13 residues. In germline, CDR1 is SGHAT, CDR2 FQDESV (reference sequence). V lost 5 bases, J lost 1 base, and 8 bases lay in between. Source study methods: Reference gene primers were amplified, and this amplification served to estimate nucleated cell counts. The data were produced by immunoSEQ multiplex PCR, yet TCRdb's version contains in-frame clones alone and is incomplete. V and J calls and clone size are those listed in that table; D and trimming were worked out from the DNA. The sample includes about 240,000 clones, around 81% of them seen just once. What was sequenced was peripheral blood. This chain links TRBV11-1 with TRBJ1-1, with unresolved D. The TCR sequence derives from a man younger than 45 who had recovered from COVID-19. CDR3 protein: CASSITRNTEAFF. DNA of the CDR3: TGTGCCAGCAGCATTACACGGAACACTGAAGCTTTCTTT.